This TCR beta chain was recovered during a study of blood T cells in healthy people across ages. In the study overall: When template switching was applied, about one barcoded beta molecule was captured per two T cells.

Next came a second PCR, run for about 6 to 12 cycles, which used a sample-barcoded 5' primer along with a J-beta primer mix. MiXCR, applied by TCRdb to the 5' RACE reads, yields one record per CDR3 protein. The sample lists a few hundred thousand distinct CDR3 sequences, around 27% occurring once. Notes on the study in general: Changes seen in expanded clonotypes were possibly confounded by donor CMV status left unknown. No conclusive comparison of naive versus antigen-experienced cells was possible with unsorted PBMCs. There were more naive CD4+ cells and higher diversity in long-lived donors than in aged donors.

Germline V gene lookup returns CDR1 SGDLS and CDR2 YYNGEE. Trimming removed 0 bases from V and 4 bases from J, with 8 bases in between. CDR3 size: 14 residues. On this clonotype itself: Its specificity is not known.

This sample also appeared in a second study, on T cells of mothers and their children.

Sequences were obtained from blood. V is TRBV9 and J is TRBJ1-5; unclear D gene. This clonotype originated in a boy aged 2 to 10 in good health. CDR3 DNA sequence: TGTGCCAGCAGCGTAGGGGAGGCGAATCAGCCCCAGCATTTT. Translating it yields CASSVGEANQPQHF.